This T cell receptor (beta chain) was recorded in a study of ipilimumab plus nivolumab after autologous stem cell transplantation. Study-wide context: Median doses per patient: roughly five ipilimumab, under 10 nivolumab. Points from the study as a whole: TCR repertoire, Treg phenotype and gut microbiota reportedly support more study of this approach.

Starting 14 to 28 days after autologous transplant, ipilimumab 1 mg/kg was given. Assay: immunoSEQ multiplex PCR; the TCRdb copy retains only in-frame clones and omits some. Of approximately 16,000 clones in the sample, roughly 74% were seen once. Note on this clone: Antigen: not known.

The CDR3 has 13 residues. CDR1 and CDR2 (germline): SQVTM, ANQGSEA. Trimming left V 1 base short and J 4 bases short, with 8 bases between. This specimen consisted of PBMCs, obtained in a trial of ipilimumab plus nivolumab as post-transplant consolidation. This clonotype was sampled from a male donor with primary mediastinal lymphoma. The chain links TRBV29-1 to TRBJ1-5; no definite D call. The CDR3 spells CSVEADGNQPQHF. The CDR3 DNA follows: TGCAGCGTTGAAGCCGACGGGAATCAGCCCCAGCATTTT.